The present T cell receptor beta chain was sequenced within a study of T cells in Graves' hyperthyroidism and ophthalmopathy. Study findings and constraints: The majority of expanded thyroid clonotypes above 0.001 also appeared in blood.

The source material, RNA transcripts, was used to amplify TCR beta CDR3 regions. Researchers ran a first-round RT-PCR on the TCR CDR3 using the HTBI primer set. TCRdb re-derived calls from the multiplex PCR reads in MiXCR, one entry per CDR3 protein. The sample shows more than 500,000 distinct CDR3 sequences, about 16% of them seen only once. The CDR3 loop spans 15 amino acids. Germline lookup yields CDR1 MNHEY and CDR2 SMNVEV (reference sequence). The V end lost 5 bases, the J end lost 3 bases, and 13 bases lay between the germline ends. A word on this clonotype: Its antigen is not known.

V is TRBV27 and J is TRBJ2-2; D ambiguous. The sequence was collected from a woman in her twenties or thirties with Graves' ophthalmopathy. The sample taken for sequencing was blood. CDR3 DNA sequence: TGTGCCAGCAGTCCGCCGCCGAAGGACACCGGGGAGCTGTTTTTT. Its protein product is CASSPPPKDTGELFF.